This T cell receptor (beta chain) was sequenced for a study of tumor-infiltrating lymphocytes in primary liver carcinoma. Study at large: Primary liver carcinoma, confirmed by histopathology, was surgically resected. Regarding the study as a whole: Tumor region pairs shared more overlap than did tumor-adjacent and tumor-blood pairs. Tumors and blood were compared for top-250-clone fraction, and tumors had the significantly higher value (p = 0.039).

The CDR3 is made up of 14 amino acids. Germline CDR1 SGHAT, CDR2 FQNNGV. TCR beta cDNA came from roughly 550 ng total RNA, primed with a constant-region primer. The TCR beta library was amplified through three nested multiplex PCR rounds in a modified ARM-PCR procedure. It was with TRBV1-TRBV30 forward primers and a C-beta reverse primer that the first two PCR rounds were run, at around 11 cycles each. Via MiXCR, TCRdb re-called the multiplex PCR reads, giving one row per CDR3 protein. The sample shows some 190,000 distinct CDR3 sequences, roughly 60% of them seen only once. Worth noting for this clonotype: Its antigen is not known. One end of the junction does not line up with germline, which may come from a read error.

The authors took blood RNA from unsorted whole blood and also extracted germline DNA. The origin of this receptor is a man aged 40-49 years with primary liver carcinoma and hepatitis B virus infection. The chain employs TRBV11-2 and TRBJ2-1; possible D gene TRBD2, 5 bases. The sample taken for sequencing was peripheral blood. The CDR3 protein is CASILDRTSNEQFF. CDR3 nucleotides: TGTGCCAGCATCTTAGACCGGACTTCCAATGAGCAGTTCTTC.